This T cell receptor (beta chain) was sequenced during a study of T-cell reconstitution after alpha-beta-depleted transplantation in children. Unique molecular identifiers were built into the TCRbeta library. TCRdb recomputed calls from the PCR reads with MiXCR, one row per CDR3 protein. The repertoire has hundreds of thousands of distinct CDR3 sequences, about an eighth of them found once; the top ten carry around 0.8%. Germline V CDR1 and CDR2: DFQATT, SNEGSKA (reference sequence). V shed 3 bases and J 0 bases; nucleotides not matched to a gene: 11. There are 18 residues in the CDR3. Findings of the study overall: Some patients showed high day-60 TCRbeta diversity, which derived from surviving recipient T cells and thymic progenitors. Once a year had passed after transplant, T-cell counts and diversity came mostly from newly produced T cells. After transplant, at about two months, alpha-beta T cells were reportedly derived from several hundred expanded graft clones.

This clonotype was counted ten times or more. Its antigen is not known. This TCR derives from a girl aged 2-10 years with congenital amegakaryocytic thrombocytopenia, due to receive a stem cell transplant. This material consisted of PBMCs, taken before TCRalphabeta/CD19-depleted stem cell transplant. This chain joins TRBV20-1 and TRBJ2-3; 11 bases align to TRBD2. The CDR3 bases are TGCAGTGCTAGTTCCGGGACTAGCGGTTTCCTTAGCACAGATACGCAGTATTTT. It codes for CSASSGTSGFLSTDTQYF.